This T cell receptor (beta chain) was profiled in a study of T cells after yellow fever vaccination. Study findings and constraints: Abundant contaminating clonotypes from the bulk population could appear in FACS-sorted repertoires. Most clones from primary vaccination resurfaced after the booster (approximately 95% CD4, around 90% CD8). Among all clonotypes, a small share was observed in both CD4 and CD8 compartments.

This clonotype was recorded a few times. Its target is not known. MiXCR, run by TCRdb on the 5' RACE reads, gives a single entry per CDR3 protein. The data hold about 370,000 distinct CDR3 sequences, with around a tenth observed a single time. CDR3 length equals 14 residues. The V and J ends lost 11 bases and 0 bases respectively, with 14 bases between them. Germline V CDR1 and CDR2: MNHNS, SASEGT. This chain links TRBV6-1 with TRBJ1-3; a possible D gene is TRBD1 (5 bases). The TCR sequence derives from a man aged 18 to 29 who received the YFV17D yellow fever vaccine. The sample here was PBMCs, taken on the day of the first yellow fever vaccination. CDR3 amino acids: CAGLRTSSGNTIYF. Here the CDR3 DNA reads TGTGCCGGACTGAGGACAAGCTCTGGAAACACCATATATTTT.